The source of this T cell receptor beta chain is a study of shared clonotypes between healthy human individuals. Study-level information: The donors, two women and a few men, were aged 18 to 49.

Sequencing was performed with immunoSEQ multiplex PCR; in TCRdb, only in-frame clones are kept and a portion is missing. This table has over 2 million clones, 95% appearing once. Trimming removed 3 bases from V and 7 bases from J; junction bases left unmatched: 6. Germline V gene sequence: CDR1 SEHNR, CDR2 FQNEAQ (reference sequence). The CDR3 consists of 15 residues. The sequencing sample was made of naive CD4+ T cells sorted from blood. Subset of the sample: CD45RA+ positively selected. The chain couples TRBV7-9 to TRBJ1-6, with TRBD1 identical over 7 bases. This clonotype was obtained from a man aged 18 to 29 in good health. The CDR3 nucleotides read TGTGCCAGCAGCTTCCGGCAGGGGGAAAATTCACCCCTCCACTTT. It is translated as CASSFRQGENSPLHF.